These 14 T cell receptor beta chains were all obtained from the same sample, sequenced in a study of shared clonotypes between healthy human individuals. Terminally differentiated effector memory CD45RA+ cells were excluded by CCR7 positive selection of CD45RO-negative cells. The table came from immunoSEQ multiplex PCR; TCRdb's copy has only in-frame clones and leaves some out. The sample contains under 1 million clones, 80% to 95% of which appear only once. Sequencing was done on a sample of naive CD8+ T cells sorted from blood. The receptor source for this set is a man in his thirties or forties in good health.

The chain carries TRBV6-1 and TRBJ2-4; tentatively, D is TRBD1 or TRBD2 (5 bases each). CDR1 is MNHNS, CDR2 SASEGT, per germline. This CDR3 spans 16 amino acids. V was pared by 4 bases and J by 1 base, with 14 bases between. CDR3 bases: TGTGCCAGCAGTGTAAGAGGGGAAATCGCCAAAAACATTCAGTACTTC. It is translated as CASSVRGEIAKNIQYF.

The V call is TRBV28, the J call TRBJ1-5; D uncertain. Deletions cut 6 bases from V and 4 bases from J, with 7 bases between. CDR1 and CDR2 (germline): MDHEN, SYDVKM. The CDR3 length is 12 residues. The CDR3 sequence is CASRHINQPQHF. The CDR3 DNA reads as TGTGCCAGCAGGCACATTAATCAGCCCCAGCATTTT.

The chain links TRBV5-1 to TRBJ1-4; D is perhaps TRBD1 (6 bases). Germline CDR1 and CDR2: SGHRS and YFSETQ. CDR3 length equals 16 residues. Trimming removed 0 bases at V and 7 bases at J, with 16 bases between. The CDR3 reads CASSLAEAGEGEKLFF. CDR3 nucleotides: TGCGCCAGCAGCTTGGCCGAGGCAGGGGAGGGTGAAAAACTGTTTTTT.

Here the CDR3 reads CASSSRGGDRYEQYF. The CDR3 coding sequence is TGTGCCAGCAGCTCACGCGGGGGCGACAGGTACGAGCAGTACTTC. The chain has TRBV7-9 and TRBJ2-7, with D possibly matching TRBD2 (7 bases). The CDR3 sequence is 15 residues long. The V gene's germline CDR1 is SEHNR and CDR2 FQNEAQ (reference sequence). The ends were cut back, 4 bases at V and 4 bases at J, with 17 bases in the middle. The full variable domain, rest sourced from reference TRBV7-9 and TRBJ2-7, is DTGVSQNPRHKITKRGQNVTFRCDPISEHNRLYWYRQTLGQGPEFLTYFQNEAQLEKSRLLSDRFSAERPKGSFSTLEIQRTEQGDSAMYLCASSSRGGDRYEQYFGPGTRLTVT.

V and J are TRBV6-1 and TRBJ2-5, with TRBD2 matching 7 bases. J gave up 5 bases and V 2 bases, and 8 bases lay outside the gene matches. The CDR3 length is 15 residues. Germline V lookup: CDR1 MNHNS, CDR2 SASEGT. The CDR3 bases are TGTGCCAGCAGTGAAAGTGCGGGAGTTTGGGAGACCCAGTACTTC. Its translation: CASSESAGVWETQYF.

This chain uses TRBV6-6 with TRBJ2-1; D possibly corresponds to TRBD1 (6 bases). With 4 bases removed from V and 4 bases from J, the gap between germline ends came to 14 bases. CDR1 MNHNY and CDR2 SVGAGI come from the germline V gene (reference sequence). The CDR3 loop spans 15 amino acids. In DNA form, the CDR3 reads TGTGCCAGCAGTTCCCAGGGGAATCCGTACAATGAGCAGTTCTTC. It encodes CASSSQGNPYNEQFF.

The V and J genes are TRBV4-1 and TRBJ1-5; 7 bases match TRBD1. The CDR3 covers 18 residues. Germline loops: CDR1 MGHRA, CDR2 YSYEKL. J was trimmed by 3 bases and V by 3 bases; bases with no gene match: 14. The CDR3 region is CASSQDIYAGQPNQPQHF. The CDR3 DNA reads TGCGCCAGCAGCCAGGACATATACGCGGGACAGCCCAATCAGCCCCAGCATTTT.

The chain combines TRBV7-9 with TRBJ2-3; 7 nucleotides align to TRBD1. The CDR3 spans 13 residues. In germline, CDR1 is SEHNR, CDR2 FQNEAQ (reference sequence). The V gene end was trimmed by 5 bases and the J gene end by 5 bases; junction bases not matched to a gene: 4. The CDR3 spells CASSKGAEDTQYF. CDR3 nucleotides: TGTGCCAGCAGCAAGGGGGCTGAAGATACGCAGTATTTT.

The chain carries TRBV29-1 and TRBJ2-7; 10 bases agree with TRBD1. Germline lookup yields CDR1 SQVTM and CDR2 ANQGSEA. The CDR3 spans 16 residues. Unmatched junction bases numbered 15, after V lost 7 bases and J lost 3 bases. The CDR3 DNA is TGCAGCGCCACCCCACCGGGGACAGGGGCCGACTACGAGCAGTACTTC. Its translation is CSATPPGTGADYEQYF.

The J gene is TRBJ1-5, the V gene TRBV7-2; 8 bases align to TRBD1. This CDR3 is 15 amino acids long. Trimming removed 5 bases from V and 5 bases from J; junction bases left unmatched: 8. CDR1 is SGHTA and CDR2 is FQGNSA in the germline V gene. Written as DNA, the CDR3 is TGTGCCAGCAGCAACGGACAGGGTGATTATCAGCCCCAGCATTTT. It yields the protein CASSNGQGDYQPQHF.

The rearrangement uses TRBV5-8 and TRBJ1-2, with no clear D. Between the trimmed V and J ends, which lost 4 bases and 5 bases, there was a span of 9 bases. The CDR3 is 12 amino acids. Germline V gene data show CDR1 as SGHTS and CDR2 as YDEGEE. CDR3 loop: CASSAQAYGYTF. Written as DNA, the CDR3 is TGTGCCAGCAGCGCCCAGGCGTATGGCTACACCTTC.

This chain links TRBV15 with TRBJ2-7; tentatively, D is TRBD1 (6 bases). The germline V and J ends were trimmed by 0 bases and 2 bases, with 8 bases remaining between them. The CDR3 loop spans 14 amino acids. Germline V gives CDR1 LNHNV, CDR2 YYDKDF (reference sequence). This CDR3 reads CATSRDTGTYEQYF. The CDR3 coding sequence is TGTGCCACCAGCAGAGATACAGGGACCTACGAGCAGTACTTC.

The rearrangement links TRBV14 to TRBJ1-1; D not certain. V was shortened by 4 bases and J by 5 bases, with 11 bases between the two germline ends. CDR3 length equals 13 residues. Germline V gene lookup returns CDR1 SGHDN and CDR2 FVKESK. DNA for the CDR3: TGTGCCAGCAGCCTAGCATCGAGGACTGAAGCTTTCTTT. It is translated as CASSLASRTEAFF.

CDR3 nucleotide sequence: TGTGCCAGCAGTGAAGCAGGCATTCCCTACGAGCAGTACTTC. Residues: CASSEAGIPYEQYF. V and J are TRBV6-1 and TRBJ2-7; D ambiguous. The germline CDR1 and CDR2 sequences are MNHNS and SASEGT. This CDR3 is 14 amino acids long. Deletions cut 0 bases from V and 2 bases from J, with 8 bases between.